This TCR beta chain was observed in a study of CD8 T cells in Susac syndrome. The RNA, about 0.45 to 1 ug, was put through reverse transcription using random hexamers. TCRdb redid the calling of the immunoSEQ multiplex PCR reads with MiXCR, one entry per CDR3 protein. Altogether about 160,000 distinct CDR3 sequences are present, 80% to 95% being singletons, with the ten largest covering roughly 0.13%. Looked up from germline, CDR1 is SGDLS and CDR2 is YYNGEE. The CDR3 contains 13 residues. V was shortened by 0 bases and J by 3 bases, with 6 bases between the two germline ends. This chain joins TRBV9 and TRBJ1-2; D is ambiguous. This receptor was identified in a human donor in good health. The material sequenced was CD4+ T cells from PBMCs. The DNA of the CDR3 is TGTGCCAGCAGCGTAGGGACGCACTATGGCTACACCTTC. This gives the protein CASSVGTHYGYTF. Together with reference TRBV9 and TRBJ1-2, the CDR3 gives the full variable domain: DSGVTQTPKHLITATGQRVTLRCSPRSGDLSVYWYQQSLDQGLQFLIQYYNGEERAKGNILERFSAQQFPDLHSELNLSSLELGDSALYFCASSVGTHYGYTFGSGTRLTVV.